This entry is about one T cell receptor (beta chain). Its specificity is unknown. The data were obtained in a study of T cell responses to AZD1222 COVID-19 vaccine. Germline CDR1 is MGHDK and CDR2 is SYGVNS. CDR3 length: 15 amino acids. Trimming stripped 4 bases from V and 4 bases from J, with 14 bases between. The data were produced by immunoSEQ multiplex PCR, yet TCRdb's version contains in-frame clones alone and is incomplete. The sample gives about 120,000 clones, approximately 94% of which show up once; approximately 5% is in the top ten. Points from the study as a whole: In a largely white British group with more females than males, clonal diversity was possibly underestimated.

This chain joins TRBV25-1 and TRBJ1-5, with D tentatively TRBD1 (5 bases). The sequencing used peripheral blood, collected 28 days after the second AZD1222 dose. The sequence was collected from an adult who received the AZD1222 COVID-19 vaccine. CDR3 sequence reads: CASSGGDFGNQPQHF. The DNA for the CDR3 is TGTGCCAGCAGTGGGGGGGACTTTGGGAATCAGCCCCAGCATTTT.